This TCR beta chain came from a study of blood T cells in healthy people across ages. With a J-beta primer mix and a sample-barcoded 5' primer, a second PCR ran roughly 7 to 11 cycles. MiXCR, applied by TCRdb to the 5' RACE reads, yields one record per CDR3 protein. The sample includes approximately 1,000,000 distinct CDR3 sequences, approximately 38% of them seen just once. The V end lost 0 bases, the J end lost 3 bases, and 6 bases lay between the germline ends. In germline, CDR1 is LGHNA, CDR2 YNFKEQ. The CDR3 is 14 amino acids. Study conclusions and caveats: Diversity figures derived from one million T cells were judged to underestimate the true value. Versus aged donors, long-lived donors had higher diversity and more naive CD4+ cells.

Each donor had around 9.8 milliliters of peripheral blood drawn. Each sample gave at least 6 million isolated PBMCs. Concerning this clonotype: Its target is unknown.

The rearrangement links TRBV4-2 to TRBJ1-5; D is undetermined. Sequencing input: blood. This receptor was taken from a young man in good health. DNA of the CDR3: TGTGCCAGCAGCCAAGAACACCTCAATCAGCCCCAGCATTTT. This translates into CASSQEHLNQPQHF.